Listed below are T cell receptor beta chains from one sample, sequenced in a study of T-cell memory formation after mild COVID-19. TCRdb used MiXCR to reprocess the 5' RACE reads, holding one entry per CDR3 protein. The data contain about 560,000 distinct CDR3 sequences, roughly a sixth of them seen just once; the ten biggest clones take up about 8.1%. The sequencing input was PBMCs or a T cell subset sorted from them (not recorded which). Receptors were obtained from an adult woman who had mild COVID-19 (a few samples of this study predate the infection). Cell type and time point are not known. Both conserved end residues are part of each CDR3. Each record gives: J gene, clone size, D gene, V gene, CDR3 DNA, CDR3 protein. A D gene is named only where the DNA matches it firmly. Clone sizes are given selectively: once, few, many, or a class where the clone is expanded.

j_gene: TRBJ2-5
abundance: many
d_gene: TRBD1
v_gene: TRBV6-4
CDR3nt: TGTGCCAGCAGCCGACAGGGGGGAGAGACCCAGTACTTC
CDR3aa: CASSRQGGETQYF

j_gene: TRBJ2-5
abundance: many
d_gene: .
v_gene: TRBV12-3/TRBV12-4
CDR3nt: TGTGCCAGCAGTTGGAACGGTGAGACCCAGTACTTC
CDR3aa: CASSWNGETQYF

j_gene: TRBJ2-6
abundance: .
d_gene: TRBD1
v_gene: TRBV12-5
CDR3nt: TGTGCTAGTGGACTAACGACAGGGTCCATCTTCGGGGCCAACGTCCTGACTTTC
CDR3aa: CASGLTTGSIFGANVLTF

j_gene: TRBJ2-6
abundance: .
d_gene: .
v_gene: TRBV2
CDR3nt: TGTGCCAGCTGGGGACGGGGCTCTGGGGCCAACGTCCTGACTTTC
CDR3aa: CASWGRGSGANVLTF

j_gene: TRBJ2-7
abundance: .
d_gene: .
v_gene: TRBV10-3
CDR3nt: TGTGCCATACAGGGTCCGGGGTACGAGCAGTACTTC
CDR3aa: CAIQGPGYEQYF

j_gene: TRBJ1-3
abundance: .
d_gene: .
v_gene: TRBV7-8
CDR3nt: TGTGCCAGCAGCTTGGGGTGGCGGACATCCTCGGGAAACACCATATATTTT
CDR3aa: CASSLGWRTSSGNTIYF

j_gene: TRBJ2-1
abundance: few
d_gene: TRBD2
v_gene: TRBV7-3
CDR3nt: TGTGCCAGCAGCATCACTAGCGGGATCTACAATGAGCAGTTCTTC
CDR3aa: CASSITSGIYNEQFF

j_gene: TRBJ1-6
abundance: many
d_gene: .
v_gene: TRBV12-3/TRBV12-4
CDR3nt: TGTGCCAGCAGTTTGGGGCAGGGAACGAATTCACCCCTCCACTTT
CDR3aa: CASSLGQGTNSPLHF

j_gene: TRBJ1-1
abundance: .
d_gene: .
v_gene: TRBV19
CDR3nt: TGTGCCAGTATGACAGTAACCTACACTGAAGCTTTCTTT
CDR3aa: CASMTVTYTEAFF

j_gene: TRBJ1-4
abundance: many
d_gene: .
v_gene: TRBV6-5
CDR3nt: TGTGCCAGCAGTTACACCGGGGGGGTCTCTAATGAAAAACTGTTTTTT
CDR3aa: CASSYTGGVSNEKLFF

j_gene: TRBJ2-1
abundance: few
d_gene: TRBD1
v_gene: TRBV27
CDR3nt: TGTGCCAGCAGTTTAAGCGGACAGGGGGCAAATGAGCAGTTCTTC
CDR3aa: CASSLSGQGANEQFF

j_gene: TRBJ2-3
abundance: .
d_gene: .
v_gene: TRBV7-2
CDR3nt: TGTGCCAGCAGCCGATTCAAGGATACGCAGTATTTT
CDR3aa: CASSRFKDTQYF